This T cell receptor beta chain appears in the sequencing data of a study of T cells in Graves' hyperthyroidism and ophthalmopathy. Using RNA transcripts as the source, TCR beta CDR3 regions were amplified. The TCR CDR3 was amplified in a first-round RT-PCR using the HTBI primer set. A single record per CDR3 protein comes from TCRdb applying MiXCR to the multiplex PCR reads. The sample shows hundreds of thousands of distinct CDR3 sequences, just under 45% of them seen only once. Worth noting for this clonotype: The junction departs from germline at one end; a sequencing error may be responsible.

The CDR3 loop spans 13 amino acids. The germline V gene has CDR1 SGHTA and CDR2 FQGNSA. Sequencing was done on a sample of peripheral blood or thyroid tissue (not recorded which). This TCR was sampled from an adult man with Graves' disease, either hyperthyroidism or ophthalmopathy (not recorded which). This sequence joins TRBV7-2 and TRBJ1-2; TRBD1 matches at 9 bases. DNA for the CDR3: TGTGCCAGCAGCCAGACAGGGGGGTATGACTACACCTTC. Its protein product is CASSQTGGYDYTF.